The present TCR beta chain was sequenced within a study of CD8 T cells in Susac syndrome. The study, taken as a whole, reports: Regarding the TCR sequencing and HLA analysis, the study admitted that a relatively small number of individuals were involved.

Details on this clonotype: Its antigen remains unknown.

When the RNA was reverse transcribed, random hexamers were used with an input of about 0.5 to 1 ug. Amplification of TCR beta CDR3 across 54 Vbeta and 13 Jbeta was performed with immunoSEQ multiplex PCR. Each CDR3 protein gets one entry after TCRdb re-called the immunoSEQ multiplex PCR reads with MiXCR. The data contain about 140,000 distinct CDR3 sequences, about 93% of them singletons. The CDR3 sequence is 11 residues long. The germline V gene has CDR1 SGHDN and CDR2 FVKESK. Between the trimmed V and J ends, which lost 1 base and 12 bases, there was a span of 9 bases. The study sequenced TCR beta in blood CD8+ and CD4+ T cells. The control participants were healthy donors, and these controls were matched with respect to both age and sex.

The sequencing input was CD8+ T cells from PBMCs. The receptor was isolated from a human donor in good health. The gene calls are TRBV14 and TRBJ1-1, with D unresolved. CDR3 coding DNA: TGTGCCAGCAGCCAAGGGGTCGAAACTTTCTTT. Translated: CASSQGVETFF.